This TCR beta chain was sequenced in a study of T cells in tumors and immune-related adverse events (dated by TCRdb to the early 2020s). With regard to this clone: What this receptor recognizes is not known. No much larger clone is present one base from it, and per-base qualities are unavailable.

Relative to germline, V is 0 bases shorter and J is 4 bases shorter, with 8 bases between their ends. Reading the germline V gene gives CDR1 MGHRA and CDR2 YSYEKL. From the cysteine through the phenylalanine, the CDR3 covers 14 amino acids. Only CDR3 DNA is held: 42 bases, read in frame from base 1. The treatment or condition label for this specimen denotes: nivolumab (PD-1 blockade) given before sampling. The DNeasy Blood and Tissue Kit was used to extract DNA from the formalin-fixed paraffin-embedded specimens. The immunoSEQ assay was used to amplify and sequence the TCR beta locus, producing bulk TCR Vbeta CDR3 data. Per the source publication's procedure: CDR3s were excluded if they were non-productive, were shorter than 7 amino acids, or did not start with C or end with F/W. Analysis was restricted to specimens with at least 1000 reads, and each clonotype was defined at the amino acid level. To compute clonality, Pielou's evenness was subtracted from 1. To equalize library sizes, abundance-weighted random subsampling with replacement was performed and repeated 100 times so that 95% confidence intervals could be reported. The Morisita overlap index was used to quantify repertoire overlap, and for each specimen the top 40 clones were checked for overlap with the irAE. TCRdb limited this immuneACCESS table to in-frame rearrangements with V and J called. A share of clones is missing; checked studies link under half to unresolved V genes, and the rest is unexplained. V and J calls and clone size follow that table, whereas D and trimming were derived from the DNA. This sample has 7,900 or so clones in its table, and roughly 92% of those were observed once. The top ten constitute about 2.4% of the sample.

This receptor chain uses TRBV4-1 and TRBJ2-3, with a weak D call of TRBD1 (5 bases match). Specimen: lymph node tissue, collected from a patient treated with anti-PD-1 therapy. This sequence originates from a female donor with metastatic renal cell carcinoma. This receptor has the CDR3 CASSQDQGPDTQYF. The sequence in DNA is TGCGCCAGCAGCCAAGATCAGGGCCCAGATACGCAGTATTTT.